This T cell receptor (beta chain) came from a study of T-cell reconstitution after alpha-beta-depleted transplantation in children. The study, taken as a whole, reports: T-cell numbers and diversity, one year after transplant, stemmed largely from T cells that were newly produced. Surviving recipient T cells and thymic progenitors accounted for the high day-60 TCRbeta diversity observed in some patients.

This clonotype was seen ten or more times. Its antigen is unidentified. Researchers prepared the TCRbeta library using unique molecular identifiers, the study reports. One entry per CDR3 protein, called by TCRdb with MiXCR from the PCR reads. The repertoire holds around 64,000 distinct CDR3 sequences, about 11% seen once, with about 13% in the top ten. The CDR3 extends over 14 amino acids. From germline, CDR1 is SNHLY and CDR2 FYNNEI. The V gene lost 6 bases and the J gene lost 6 bases, with 18 bases spanning the gap. This sequence was found in a boy younger than 18 with acute myeloid leukemia, due to receive a stem cell transplant. The genes are TRBV2 and TRBJ2-7; a possible D gene is TRBD2 (6 bases). The source material was PBMCs, sampled before TCRalphabeta/CD19-depleted stem cell transplant. The CDR3 here is CASSRRDFASEQYF. CDR3 coding DNA: TGTGCCAGCAGCCGACGGGACTTCGCCTCCGAGCAGTACTTC. Full variable domain (outside the CDR3, taken from reference TRBV2 and TRBJ2-7): EPEVTQTPSHQVTQMGQEVILRCVPISNHLYFYWYRQILGQKVEFLVSFYNNEISEKSEIFDDQFSVERPDGSNFTLKIRSTKLEDSAMYFCASSRRDFASEQYFGPGTRLTVT.